This TCR beta chain is drawn from a study of blood T cell repertoires in COVID-19. Generated by immunoSEQ multiplex PCR, the TCRdb table keeps only in-frame clones and is missing some. Among a few hundred thousand clones listed, about 88% were seen once. Germline assignment: CDR1 SGHAT and CDR2 FQNNGV. The CDR3 has 18 amino acids. V lost 7 bases and J lost 0; bases outside the gene matches: 15. In this sample, this clone turned up once. Material for sequencing was peripheral blood. The receptor comes from a man aged 60 to 75 who had recovered from COVID-19. The chain links TRBV11-2 to TRBJ2-1; TRBD2 matches at 7 bases. CDR3 protein: CASTDLRGSSSSYNEQFF. The DNA of the CDR3 is TGTGCCAGCACCGACTTGCGGGGGTCTTCAAGCTCCTACAATGAGCAGTTCTTC.